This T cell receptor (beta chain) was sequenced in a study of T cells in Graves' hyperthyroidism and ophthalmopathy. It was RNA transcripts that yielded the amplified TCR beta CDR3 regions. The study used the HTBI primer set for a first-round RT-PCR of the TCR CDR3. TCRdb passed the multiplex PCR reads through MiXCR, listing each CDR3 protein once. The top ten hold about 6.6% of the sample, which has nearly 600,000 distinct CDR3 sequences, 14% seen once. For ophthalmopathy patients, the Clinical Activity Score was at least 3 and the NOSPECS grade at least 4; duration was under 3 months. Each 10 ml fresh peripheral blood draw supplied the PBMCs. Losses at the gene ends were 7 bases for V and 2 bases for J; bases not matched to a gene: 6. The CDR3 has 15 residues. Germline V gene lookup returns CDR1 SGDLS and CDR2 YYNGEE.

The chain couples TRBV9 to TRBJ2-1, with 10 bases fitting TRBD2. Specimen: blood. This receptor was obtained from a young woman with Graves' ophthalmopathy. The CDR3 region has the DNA TGTGCCAGCCAGGGAGCGGGAGGGGCCTACAATGAGCAGTTCTTC. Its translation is CASQGAGGAYNEQFF.